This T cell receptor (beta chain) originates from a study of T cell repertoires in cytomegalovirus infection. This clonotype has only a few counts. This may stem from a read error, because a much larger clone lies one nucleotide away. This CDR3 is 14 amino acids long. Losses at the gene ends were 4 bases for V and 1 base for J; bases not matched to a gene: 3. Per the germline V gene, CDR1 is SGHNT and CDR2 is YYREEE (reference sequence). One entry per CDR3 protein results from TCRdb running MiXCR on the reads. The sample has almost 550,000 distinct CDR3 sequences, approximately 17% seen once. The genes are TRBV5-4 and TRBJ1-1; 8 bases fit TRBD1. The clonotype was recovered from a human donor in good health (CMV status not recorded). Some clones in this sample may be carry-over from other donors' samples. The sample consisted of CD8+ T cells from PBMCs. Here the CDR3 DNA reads TGTGCCAGCAGCCAACAGGGGGGGAACACTGAAGCTTTCTTT. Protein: CASSQQGGNTEAFF.